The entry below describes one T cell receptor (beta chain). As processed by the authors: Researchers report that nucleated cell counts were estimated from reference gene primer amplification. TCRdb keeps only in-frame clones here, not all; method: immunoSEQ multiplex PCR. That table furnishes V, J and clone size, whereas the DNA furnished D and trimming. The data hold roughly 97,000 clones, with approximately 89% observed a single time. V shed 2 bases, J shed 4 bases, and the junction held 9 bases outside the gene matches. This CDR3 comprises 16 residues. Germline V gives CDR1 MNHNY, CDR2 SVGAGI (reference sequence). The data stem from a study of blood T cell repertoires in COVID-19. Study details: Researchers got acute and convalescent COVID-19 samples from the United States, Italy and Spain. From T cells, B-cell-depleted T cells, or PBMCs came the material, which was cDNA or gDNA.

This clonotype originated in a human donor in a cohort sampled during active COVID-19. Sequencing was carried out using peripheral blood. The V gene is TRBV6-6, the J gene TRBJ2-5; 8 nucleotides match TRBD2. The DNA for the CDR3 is TGTGCCAGCAGTTACCGGGAGCGGGAGTTACGAGAGACCCAGTACTTC. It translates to CASSYRERELRETQYF.